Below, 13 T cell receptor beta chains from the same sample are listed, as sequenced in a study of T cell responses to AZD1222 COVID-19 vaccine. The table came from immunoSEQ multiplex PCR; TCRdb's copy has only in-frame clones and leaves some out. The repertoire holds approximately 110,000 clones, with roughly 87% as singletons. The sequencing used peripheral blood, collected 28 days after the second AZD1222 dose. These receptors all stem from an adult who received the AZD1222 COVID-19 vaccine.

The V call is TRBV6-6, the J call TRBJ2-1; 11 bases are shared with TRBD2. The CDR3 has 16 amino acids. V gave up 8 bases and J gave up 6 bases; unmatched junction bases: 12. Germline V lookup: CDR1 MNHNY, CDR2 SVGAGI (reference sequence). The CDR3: CASPPGASGRFNEQFF. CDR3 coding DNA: TGTGCCAGCCCCCCGGGGGCTAGCGGGAGGTTCAATGAGCAGTTCTTC.

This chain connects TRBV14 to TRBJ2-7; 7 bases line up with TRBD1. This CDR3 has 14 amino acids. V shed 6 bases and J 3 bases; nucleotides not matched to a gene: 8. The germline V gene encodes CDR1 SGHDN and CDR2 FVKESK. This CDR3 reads CASSYRGRDYEQYF. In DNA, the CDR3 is TGTGCCAGCAGTTACAGGGGTCGGGACTACGAGCAGTACTTC.

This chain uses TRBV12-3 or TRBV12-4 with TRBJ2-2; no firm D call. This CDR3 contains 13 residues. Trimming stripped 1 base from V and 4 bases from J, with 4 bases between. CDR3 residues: CASSLGGTGELFF. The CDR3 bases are TGTGCCAGCAGTTTAGGAGGCACCGGGGAGCTGTTTTTT.

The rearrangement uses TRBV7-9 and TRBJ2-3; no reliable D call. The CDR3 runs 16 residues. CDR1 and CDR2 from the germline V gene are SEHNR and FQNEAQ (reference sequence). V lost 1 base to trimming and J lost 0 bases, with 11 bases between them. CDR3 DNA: TGTGCCAGCAGCTTAGTTTTGGGATCCAGCACAGATACGCAGTATTTT. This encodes CASSLVLGSSTDTQYF.

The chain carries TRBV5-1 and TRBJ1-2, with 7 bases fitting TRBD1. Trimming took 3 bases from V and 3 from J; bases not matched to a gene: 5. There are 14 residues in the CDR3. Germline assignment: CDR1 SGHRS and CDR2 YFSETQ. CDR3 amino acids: CASSSSGTDYGYTF. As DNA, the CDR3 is TGCGCCAGCAGCTCCTCCGGGACAGACTATGGCTACACCTTC.

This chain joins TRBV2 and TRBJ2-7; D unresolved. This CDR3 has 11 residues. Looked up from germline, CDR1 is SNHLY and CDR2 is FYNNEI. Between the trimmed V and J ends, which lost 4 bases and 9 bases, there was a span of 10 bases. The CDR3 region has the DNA TGTGCCAGCAGTGGAAAAGAAGTGCAGTACTTC. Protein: CASSGKEVQYF. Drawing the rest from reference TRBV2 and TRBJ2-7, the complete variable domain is EPEVTQTPSHQVTQMGQEVILRCVPISNHLYFYWYRQILGQKVEFLVSFYNNEISEKSEIFDDQFSVERPDGSNFTLKIRSTKLEDSAMYFCASSGKEVQYFGPGTRLTVT.

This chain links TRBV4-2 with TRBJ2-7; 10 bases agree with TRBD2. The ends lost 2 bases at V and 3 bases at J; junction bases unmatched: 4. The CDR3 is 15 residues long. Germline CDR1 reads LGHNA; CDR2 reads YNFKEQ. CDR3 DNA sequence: TGTGCCAGCAGCCAATCCCTAGCGGGAGTCTACGAGCAGTACTTC. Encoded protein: CASSQSLAGVYEQYF.

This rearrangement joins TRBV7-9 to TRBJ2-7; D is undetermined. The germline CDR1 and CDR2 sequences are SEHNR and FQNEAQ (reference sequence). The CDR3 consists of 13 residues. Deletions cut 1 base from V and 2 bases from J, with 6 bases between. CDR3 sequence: CASSLGRTYEQYF. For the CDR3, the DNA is TGTGCCAGCAGCTTAGGCCGGACCTACGAGCAGTACTTC.

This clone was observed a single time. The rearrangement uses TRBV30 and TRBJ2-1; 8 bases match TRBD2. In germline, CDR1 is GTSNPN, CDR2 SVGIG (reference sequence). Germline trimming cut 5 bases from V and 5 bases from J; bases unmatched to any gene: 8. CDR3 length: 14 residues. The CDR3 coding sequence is TGTGCCTGGGCTAGCGGGCTGGGGAACAATGAGCAGTTCTTC. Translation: CAWASGLGNNEQFF.

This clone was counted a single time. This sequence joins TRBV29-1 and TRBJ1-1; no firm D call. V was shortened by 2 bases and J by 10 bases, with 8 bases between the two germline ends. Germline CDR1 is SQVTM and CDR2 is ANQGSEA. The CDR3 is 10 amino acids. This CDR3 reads CSVETFAAFF. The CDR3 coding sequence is TGCAGCGTTGAAACGTTCGCAGCTTTCTTT.

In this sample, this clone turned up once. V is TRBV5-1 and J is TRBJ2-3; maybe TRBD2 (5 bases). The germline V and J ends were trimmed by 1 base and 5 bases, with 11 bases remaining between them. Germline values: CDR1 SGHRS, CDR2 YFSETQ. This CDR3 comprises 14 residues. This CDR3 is CASSLFGEGDTQYF. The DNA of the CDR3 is TGCGCCAGCAGCTTGTTCGGTGAGGGAGATACGCAGTATTTT.

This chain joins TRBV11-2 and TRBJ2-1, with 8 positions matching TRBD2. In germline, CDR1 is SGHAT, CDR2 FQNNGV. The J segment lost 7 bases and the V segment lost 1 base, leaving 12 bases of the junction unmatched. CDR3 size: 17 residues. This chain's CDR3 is CASSLVLTSGGGNEQFF. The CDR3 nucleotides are TGTGCCAGCAGCTTAGTACTAACTAGCGGAGGGGGGAATGAGCAGTTCTTC. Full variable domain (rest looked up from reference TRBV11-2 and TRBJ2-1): EAGVAQSPRYKIIEKRQSVAFWCNPISGHATLYWYQQILGQGPKLLIQFQNNGVVDDSQLPKDRFSAERLKGVDSTLKIQPAKLEDSAVYLCASSLVLTSGGGNEQFFGPGTRLTVL.

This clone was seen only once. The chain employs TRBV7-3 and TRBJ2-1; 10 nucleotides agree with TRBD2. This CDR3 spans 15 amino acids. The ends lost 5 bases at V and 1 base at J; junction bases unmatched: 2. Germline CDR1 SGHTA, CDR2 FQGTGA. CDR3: CASSEAGGSYNEQFF. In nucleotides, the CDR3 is TGTGCCAGCAGCGAAGCGGGAGGGTCCTACAATGAGCAGTTCTTC.